This T cell receptor beta chain was recorded in a study of PD-1 and CTLA-4 blockade in melanoma. CDR1 is LGHDT and CDR2 is YNNKEL in the germline V gene (reference sequence). The V gene lost 5 bases and the J gene lost 0 bases, with 10 bases spanning the gap. There are 14 residues in the CDR3. Assay used: immunoSEQ multiplex PCR; TCRdb lists only in-frame clones, some missing. The table shows 30,000 or so clones, with around 93% occurring only once. The source of this sequence is a human donor with melanoma. The material was CD8+ T cells from peripheral blood, obtained from a patient given anti-PD-1 treatment. The chain employs TRBV3-1 (or the pseudogene TRBV3-2) and TRBJ1-2; D is unresolved. The CDR3 reads CASSEAAPNYGYTF. DNA of the CDR3: TGTGCCAGCAGCGAGGCGGCCCCTAACTATGGCTACACCTTC.